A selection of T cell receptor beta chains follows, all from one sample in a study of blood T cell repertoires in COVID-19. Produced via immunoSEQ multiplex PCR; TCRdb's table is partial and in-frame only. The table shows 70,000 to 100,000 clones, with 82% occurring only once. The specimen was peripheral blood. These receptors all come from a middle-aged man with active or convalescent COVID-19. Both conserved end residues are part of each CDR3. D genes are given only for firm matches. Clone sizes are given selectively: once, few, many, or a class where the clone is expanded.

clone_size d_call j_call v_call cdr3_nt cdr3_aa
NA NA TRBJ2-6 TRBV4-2 TGTGCCAGCAGCCAAGATGTCCTATTAAGCTCTGGGGCCAACGTCCTGACTTTC CASSQDVLLSSGANVLTF
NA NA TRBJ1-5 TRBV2 TGTGCCAGCAGTGTGGTGGGGCCCGAGCCCCAGCATTTT CASSVVGPEPQHF
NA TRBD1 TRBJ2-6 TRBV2 TGTGCCAGTACAGGGGAAGGGGCTGGGGCCAACGTCCTGACTTTC CASTGEGAGANVLTF
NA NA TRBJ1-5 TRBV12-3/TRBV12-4 TGTGCCAGCAGTCCCCAAAATCAGCCCCAGCATTTT CASSPQNQPQHF
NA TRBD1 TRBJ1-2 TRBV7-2 TGTGCCAGCAGCTTAGAAGGGGGCAGGGACTATGGCTACACCTTC CASSLEGGRDYGYTF
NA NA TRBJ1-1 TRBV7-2 TGTGCCAGCAGCTTATGGGCCGGGAACACTGAAGCTTTCTTT CASSLWAGNTEAFF
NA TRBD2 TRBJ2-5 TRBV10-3 TGTGCCATCAGAGGGACTAGAGGCGGAGAGACCCAGTACTTC CAIRGTRGGETQYF
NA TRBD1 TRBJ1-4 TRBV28 TGTGCCAGCGTGGGCAGTCTGGGCAGGGGGGAAAAACTGTTTTTT CASVGSLGRGEKLFF
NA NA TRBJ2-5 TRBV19 TGTGCCAGTAGTATAGATCCCGGGGTTAGCTTGGAGACCCAGTACTTC CASSIDPGVSLETQYF
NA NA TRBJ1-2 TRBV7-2 TGTGCCAGCAGCTTTTTAGGGGGGGGGAACTATGGCTACACCTTC CASSFLGGGNYGYTF
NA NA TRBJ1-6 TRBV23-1 TGCGCCAGCACGGTCAGGGTTTTATCACCCCTCCACTTT CASTVRVLSPLHF
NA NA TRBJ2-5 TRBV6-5 TGTGCCAGCAGGAAACAGGGAGGGATAGAGACCCAGTACTTC CASRKQGGIETQYF
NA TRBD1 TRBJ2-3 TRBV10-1 TGCGCCAGCAGCCCGGGACAGGGGTATGATACGCAGTATTTT CASSPGQGYDTQYF
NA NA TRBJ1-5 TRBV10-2 TGCGCCAGCAGTGAGTCCCTGGACACCCATCCCCAGCATTTT CASSESLDTHPQHF
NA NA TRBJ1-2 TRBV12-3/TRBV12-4 TGTGCCAGCAGTTTTGATCGGTATGGCTACACCTTC CASSFDRYGYTF
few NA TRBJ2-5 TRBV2 TGTGCCAGCAGTGTGAGGTCGACAGGTCAAGAGACCCAGTACTTC CASSVRSTGQETQYF
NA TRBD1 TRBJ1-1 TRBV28 TGTGCCAGCACCCCCACAACAGGGGTATGGGCTTTCTTT CASTPTTGVWAFF